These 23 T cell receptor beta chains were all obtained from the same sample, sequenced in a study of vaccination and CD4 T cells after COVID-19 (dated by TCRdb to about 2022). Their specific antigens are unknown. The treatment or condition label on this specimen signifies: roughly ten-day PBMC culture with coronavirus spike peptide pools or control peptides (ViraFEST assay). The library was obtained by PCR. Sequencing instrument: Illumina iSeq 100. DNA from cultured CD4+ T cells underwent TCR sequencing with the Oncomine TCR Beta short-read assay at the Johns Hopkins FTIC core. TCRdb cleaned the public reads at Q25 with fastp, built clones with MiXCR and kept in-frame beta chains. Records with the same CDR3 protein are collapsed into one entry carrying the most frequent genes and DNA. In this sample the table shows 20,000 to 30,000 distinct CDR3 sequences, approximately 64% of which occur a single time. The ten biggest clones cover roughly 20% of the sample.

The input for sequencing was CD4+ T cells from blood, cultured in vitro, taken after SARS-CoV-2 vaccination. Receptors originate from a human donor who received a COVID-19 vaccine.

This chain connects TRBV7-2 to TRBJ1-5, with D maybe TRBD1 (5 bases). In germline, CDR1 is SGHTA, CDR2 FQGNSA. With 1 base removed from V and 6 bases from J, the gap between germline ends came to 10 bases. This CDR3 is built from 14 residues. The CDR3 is CASSLDGTPQPQHF. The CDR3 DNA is TGTGCCAGCAGCTTAGATGGGACGCCTCAGCCCCAGCATTTT.

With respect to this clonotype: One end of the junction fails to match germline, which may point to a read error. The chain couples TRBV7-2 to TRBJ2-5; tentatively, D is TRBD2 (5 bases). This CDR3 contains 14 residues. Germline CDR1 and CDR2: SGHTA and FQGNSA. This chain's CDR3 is CASSLEGRRETQYF. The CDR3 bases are TGTGCCAGCAGTTTAGAGGGCAGGCGGGAGACCCAGTACTTC.

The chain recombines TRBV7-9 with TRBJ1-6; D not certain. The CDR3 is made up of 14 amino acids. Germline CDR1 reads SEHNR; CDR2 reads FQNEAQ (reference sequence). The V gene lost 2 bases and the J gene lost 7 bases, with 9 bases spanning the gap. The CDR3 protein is CASSLTAGNSPLHF. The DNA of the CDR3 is TGTGCCAGCAGCTTAACCGCAGGCAATTCACCCCTCCACTTT.

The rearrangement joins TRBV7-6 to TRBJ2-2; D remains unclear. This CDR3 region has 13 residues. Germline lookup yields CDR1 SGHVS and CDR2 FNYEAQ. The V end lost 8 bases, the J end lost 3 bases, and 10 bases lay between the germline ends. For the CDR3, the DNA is TGTGCCAGCCGCCCCCCGGACACCGGGGAGCTGTTTTTT. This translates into CASRPPDTGELFF.

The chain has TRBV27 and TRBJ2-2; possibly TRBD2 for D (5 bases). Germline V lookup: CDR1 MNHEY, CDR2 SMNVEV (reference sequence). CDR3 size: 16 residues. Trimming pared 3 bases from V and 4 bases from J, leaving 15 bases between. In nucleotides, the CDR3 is TGTGCCAGCAGTTTTCTAGGGCTGGCGGGCACCGGGGAGCTGTTTTTT. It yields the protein CASSFLGLAGTGELFF.

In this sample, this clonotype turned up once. The CDR3 loop is CSARSANYGYTF. CDR3 in DNA: TGCAGTGCTAGGTCTGCAAACTATGGCTACACCTTC. The chain carries TRBV20-1 and TRBJ1-2; no firm D call. The CDR3 spans 12 residues. V dropped 3 bases and J dropped 2 bases, with 7 bases sitting between them. Germline values: CDR1 DFQATT, CDR2 SNEGSKA (reference sequence).

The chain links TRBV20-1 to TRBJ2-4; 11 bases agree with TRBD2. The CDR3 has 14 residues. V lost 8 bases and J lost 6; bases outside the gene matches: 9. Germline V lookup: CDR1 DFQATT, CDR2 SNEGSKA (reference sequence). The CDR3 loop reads CSLLAGTSGNIQYF. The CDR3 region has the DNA TGCAGTTTACTGGCCGGGACTAGCGGAAACATTCAGTACTTC.

CDR3 sequence reads: CACQDRGKGRNQPQHF. CDR3 sequence (DNA): TGTGCCTGCCAAGACAGGGGCAAGGGCCGCAATCAGCCCCAGCATTTT. The V gene is TRBV19, the J gene TRBJ1-5; 8 bases are shared with TRBD1. The length of the CDR3 is 16 residues. V gave up 11 bases and J gave up 2 bases; unmatched junction bases: 14. The V gene's germline CDR1 is LNHDA and CDR2 SQIVND (reference sequence).

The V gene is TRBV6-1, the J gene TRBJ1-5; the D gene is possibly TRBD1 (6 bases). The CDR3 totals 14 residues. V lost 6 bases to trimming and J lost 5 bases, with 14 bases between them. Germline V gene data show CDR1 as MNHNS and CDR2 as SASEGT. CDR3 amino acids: CASSVIPGDQPQHF. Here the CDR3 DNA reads TGTGCCAGCAGCGTCATCCCAGGGGATCAGCCCCAGCATTTT.

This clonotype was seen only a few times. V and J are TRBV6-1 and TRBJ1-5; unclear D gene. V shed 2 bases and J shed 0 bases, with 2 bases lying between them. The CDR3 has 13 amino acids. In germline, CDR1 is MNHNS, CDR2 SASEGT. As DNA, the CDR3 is TGTGCCAGCAGTGAATATAGCAATCAGCCCCAGCATTTT. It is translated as CASSEYSNQPQHF.

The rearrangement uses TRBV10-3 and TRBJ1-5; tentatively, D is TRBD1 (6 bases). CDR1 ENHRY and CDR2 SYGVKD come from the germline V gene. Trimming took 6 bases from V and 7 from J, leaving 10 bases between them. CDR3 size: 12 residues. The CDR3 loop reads CAISRGEQPQHF. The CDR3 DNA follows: TGTGCCATCAGCAGGGGAGAGCAGCCCCAGCATTTT.

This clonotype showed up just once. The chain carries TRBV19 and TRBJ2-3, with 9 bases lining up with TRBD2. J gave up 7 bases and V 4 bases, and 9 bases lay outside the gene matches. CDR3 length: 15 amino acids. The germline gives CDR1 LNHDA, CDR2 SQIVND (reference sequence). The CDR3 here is CASSSASGVHNTQYF. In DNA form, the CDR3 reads TGTGCCAGTAGTAGTGCTAGCGGGGTTCATAATACGCAGTATTTT.

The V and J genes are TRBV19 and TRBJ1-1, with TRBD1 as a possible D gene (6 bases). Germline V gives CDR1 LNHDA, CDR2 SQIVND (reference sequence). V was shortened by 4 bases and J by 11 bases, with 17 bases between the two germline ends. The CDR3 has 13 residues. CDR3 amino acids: CASSTIRDKAAFF. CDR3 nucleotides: TGTGCCAGTAGTACCATTCGGGACAAGGCGGCTTTCTTT.

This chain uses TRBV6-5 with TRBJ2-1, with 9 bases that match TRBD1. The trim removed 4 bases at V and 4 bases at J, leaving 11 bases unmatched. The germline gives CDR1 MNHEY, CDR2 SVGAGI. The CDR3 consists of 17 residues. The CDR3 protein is CASSSFTGGAGYNEQFF. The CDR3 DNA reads TGTGCCAGCAGTTCCTTCACAGGGGGCGCTGGGTACAATGAGCAGTTCTTC.

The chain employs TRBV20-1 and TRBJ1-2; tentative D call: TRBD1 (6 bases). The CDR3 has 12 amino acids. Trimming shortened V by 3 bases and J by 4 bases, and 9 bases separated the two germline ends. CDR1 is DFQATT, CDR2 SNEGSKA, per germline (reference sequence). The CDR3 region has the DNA TGCAGTGCTAGTGGGGGGGCCTATGGCTACACCTTC. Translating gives CSASGGAYGYTF.

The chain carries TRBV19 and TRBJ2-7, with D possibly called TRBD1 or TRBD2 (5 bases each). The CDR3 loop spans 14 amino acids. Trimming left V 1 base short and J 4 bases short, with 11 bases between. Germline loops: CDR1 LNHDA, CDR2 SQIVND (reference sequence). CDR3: CASSIVGVKYEQYF. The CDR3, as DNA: TGTGCCAGTAGTATAGTGGGGGTTAAATACGAGCAGTACTTC.

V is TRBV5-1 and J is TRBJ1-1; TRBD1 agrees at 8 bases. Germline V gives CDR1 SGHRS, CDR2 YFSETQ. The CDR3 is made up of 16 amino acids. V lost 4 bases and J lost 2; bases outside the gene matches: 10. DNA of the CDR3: TGCGCCAGCAGCCCCGGACAGGGTCCCTTCAACACTGAAGCTTTCTTT. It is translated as CASSPGQGPFNTEAFF.

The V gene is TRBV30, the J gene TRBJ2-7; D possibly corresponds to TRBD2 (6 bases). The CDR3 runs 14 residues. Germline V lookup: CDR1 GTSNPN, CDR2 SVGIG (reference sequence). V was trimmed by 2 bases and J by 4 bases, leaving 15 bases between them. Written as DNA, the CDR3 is TGTGCCTGGAGTCCAGGGAGGACATCGTACGAGCAGTACTTC. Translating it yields CAWSPGRTSYEQYF.

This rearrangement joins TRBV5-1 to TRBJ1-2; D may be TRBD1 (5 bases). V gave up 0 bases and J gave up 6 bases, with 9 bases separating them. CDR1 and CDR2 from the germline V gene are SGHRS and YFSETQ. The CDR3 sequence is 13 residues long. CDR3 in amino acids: CASSLVGEDGYTF. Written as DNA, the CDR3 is TGCGCCAGCAGCTTGGTAGGGGAGGATGGCTACACCTTC.

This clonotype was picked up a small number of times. This CDR3 reads CASSERDGTDTQYF. The CDR3 bases are TGCGCCAGCAGTGAGCGGGACGGCACAGATACGCAGTATTTT. The chain uses TRBV10-1 and TRBJ2-3; D assignment may be TRBD1 or TRBD2 (5 bases each). The V and J ends lost 2 bases and 1 base respectively, with 7 bases between them. Germline CDR1 reads WNHNN; CDR2 reads SYGVQD (reference sequence). The CDR3 has 14 residues.

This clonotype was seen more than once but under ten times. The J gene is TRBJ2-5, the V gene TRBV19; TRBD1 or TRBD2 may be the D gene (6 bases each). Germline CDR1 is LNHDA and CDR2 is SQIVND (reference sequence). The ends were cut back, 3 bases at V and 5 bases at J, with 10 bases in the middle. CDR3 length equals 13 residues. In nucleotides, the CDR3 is TGTGCCAGTAGTATGCAGGGGAGGGAGACCCAGTACTTC. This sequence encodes CASSMQGRETQYF.

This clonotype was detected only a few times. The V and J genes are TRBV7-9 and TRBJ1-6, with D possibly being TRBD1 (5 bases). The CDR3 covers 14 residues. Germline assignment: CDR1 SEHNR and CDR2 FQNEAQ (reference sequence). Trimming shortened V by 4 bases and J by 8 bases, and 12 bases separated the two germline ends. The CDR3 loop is CASSSHRQYSPLHF. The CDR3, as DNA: TGTGCCAGCAGCTCACACCGACAGTATTCACCCCTCCACTTT.

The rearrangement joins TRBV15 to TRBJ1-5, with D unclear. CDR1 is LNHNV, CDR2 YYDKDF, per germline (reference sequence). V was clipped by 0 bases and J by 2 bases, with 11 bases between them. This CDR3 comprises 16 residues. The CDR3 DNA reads TGTGCCACCAGCAGAGATCGAGTGGCGGGCAATCAGCCCCAGCATTTT. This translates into CATSRDRVAGNQPQHF.